This record looks at one T cell receptor (beta chain) sequence and its context. Using immunoSEQ multiplex PCR, the repertoire was profiled, and TCRdb retains in-frame clones only, with some absent. The sample has some 280,000 clones; roughly 90% are singletons. The germline V gene has CDR1 SGHRS and CDR2 YFSETQ. This CDR3 is 16 amino acids long. Trimming cost V 3 bases and J 0 bases, with 16 bases left between them. This sample is part of a study of blood T cell repertoires in COVID-19. About the research overall: The study drew acute and convalescent COVID-19 samples from the United States, Italy and Spain. In each case, the material was cDNA or gDNA derived from T cells, B-cell-depleted T cells, or PBMCs.

Sequenced: peripheral blood. The sequence was obtained from a woman aged 60-70 years with acute or convalescent COVID-19. This chain uses TRBV5-1 with TRBJ2-7, with D possibly being TRBD1 (6 bases). The CDR3: CASSSGRDTYSYEQYF. The CDR3, as DNA: TGCGCCAGCAGCTCTGGCCGGGACACCTACTCCTACGAGCAGTACTTC.